The entry below gives a single TCR beta chain sequence along with its context. The sample belongs to a study of blood T cell repertoires in COVID-19. Study-level background: COVID-19 samples from acute and convalescent phases originated in the United States, Italy and Spain. T cells, B-cell-depleted T cells, or PBMCs provided the cDNA or gDNA that served as material.

V lost 6 bases and J lost 6, with 16 bases in between. The CDR3 consists of 13 residues. CDR1 is SGHDT and CDR2 is YYEEEE in the germline V gene. Per the original methods: Estimates of nucleated cell counts were drawn from the amplification of reference gene primers. TCRdb's table, derived via immunoSEQ multiplex PCR, lists solely in-frame clones and lacks some. The V and J calls and clone size are taken from that table; D and trimming were inferred from the DNA. Among about 170,000 clones listed, 92% were seen once. The chain employs TRBV5-6 and TRBJ2-7; D might be TRBD1 (6 bases). The clonotype comes from a man under 40 with COVID-19, enrolled during active disease. Sequencing was performed on peripheral blood. This CDR3 is CASTRTASFEQYF. In DNA, the CDR3 is TGTGCCAGCACTCGGACAGCGTCTTTCGAGCAGTACTTC.